Listed here are 8 T cell receptor beta chains from one sample, sequenced in a study of control samples from healthy donors and cancer patients. Sequencing was performed with immunoSEQ multiplex PCR; in TCRdb, only in-frame clones are kept and a portion is missing. The repertoire holds some 130,000 clones, 80% to 95% seen once, with 2% to 3% in the top ten. Material: blood. These receptors all stem from a man aged 35 to 55 in good health.

The chain carries TRBV5-1 and TRBJ1-1; D remains unclear. V was shortened by 6 bases and J by 4 bases, with 22 bases between the two germline ends. From germline, CDR1 is SGHRS and CDR2 YFSETQ. This CDR3 is built from 16 residues. In DNA, the CDR3 is TGCGCCAGCAAGAGGACTGGAGCGTTTCGAGTCACTGAAGCTTTCTTT. This translates into CASKRTGAFRVTEAFF.

The chain joins TRBV18 to TRBJ2-7; the match to TRBD1 covers 9 bases. J was trimmed by 1 base and V by 4 bases; bases with no gene match: 11. The CDR3 runs 17 residues. Germline lookup yields CDR1 KGHSH and CDR2 LQKENI. The CDR3 here is CASSHRTGEASSYEQYF. For the CDR3, the DNA is TGTGCCAGCTCACACCGGACAGGGGAGGCAAGTTCCTACGAGCAGTACTTC.

V usage is TRBV5-1 and J usage is TRBJ2-4; D call uncertain. The CDR3 is 17 residues long. V gave up 0 bases and J gave up 1 base, with 14 bases separating them. CDR1 and CDR2 from the germline V gene are SGHRS and YFSETQ. The CDR3 loop is CASSLANGVSAKNIQYF. Written as DNA, the CDR3 is TGCGCCAGCAGCTTGGCCAACGGCGTGTCGGCCAAAAACATTCAGTACTTC.

The rearrangement links TRBV28 to TRBJ1-4, with 8 bases aligning to TRBD1. Germline V gives CDR1 MDHEN, CDR2 SYDVKM. V lost 5 bases and J lost 2; bases outside the gene matches: 16. This CDR3 has 19 amino acids. The CDR3 DNA reads as TGTGCCAGCAGTGCGGACAGGGACAGGTTAATTAGCACTAATGAAAAACTGTTTTTT. This sequence encodes CASSADRDRLISTNEKLFF.

This chain uses TRBV6-5 with TRBJ2-2; maybe TRBD1 (6 bases). The germline CDR1 and CDR2 sequences are MNHEY and SVGAGI. Deletions cut 0 bases from V and 4 bases from J, with 9 bases between. This CDR3 is built from 15 residues. For the CDR3, the DNA is TGTGCCAGCAGTTACTCCGGGACAATCACCGGGGAGCTGTTTTTT. Translated, it gives CASSYSGTITGELFF.

The rearrangement links TRBV25-1 to TRBJ2-5; 7 bases fit TRBD2. This CDR3 has 12 residues. With 1 base clipped from V and 10 bases from J, the junction kept 3 bases outside the gene matches. CDR1 is MGHDK, CDR2 SYGVNS, per germline. The CDR3 nucleotides are TGTGCCAGCAGTGAATCGGGGGGTATCCAGTACTTC. It translates to CASSESGGIQYF.

This chain connects TRBV5-1 to TRBJ2-7, with 7 bases lining up with TRBD1. V shed 4 bases and J 3 bases; nucleotides not matched to a gene: 4. This CDR3 region has 13 residues. The germline CDR1 and CDR2 sequences are SGHRS and YFSETQ. The CDR3 region has the DNA TGCGCCAGCAGCCCGGGACAGAACTACGAGCAGTACTTC. Its protein is CASSPGQNYEQYF.

This chain joins TRBV6-5 and TRBJ1-1, with D possibly being TRBD1 (5 bases). Looked up from germline, CDR1 is MNHEY and CDR2 is SVGAGI. Trimming cost V 8 bases and J 5 bases, with 18 bases left between them. The CDR3 covers 14 residues. The CDR3 here is CASQRDGGRTEAFF. The CDR3 bases are TGTGCCAGCCAGAGGGACGGCGGGAGGACTGAAGCTTTCTTT.